This T cell receptor beta chain was identified during a study of shared clonotypes between healthy human individuals. Study observations and caveats: In having few donors, the study represented limited genetic and exposure-history diversity.

Notes on this clone: Its antigen is not known.

Germline values: CDR1 SNHLY, CDR2 FYNNEI. This CDR3 comprises 14 residues. The V gene lost 5 bases and the J gene lost 4 bases, with 12 bases spanning the gap. The data were produced by immunoSEQ multiplex PCR, yet TCRdb's version contains in-frame clones alone and is incomplete. The sample has around 1.1 million clones; roughly 80% are singletons. What was sequenced was memory CD4+ T cells from PBMCs. The subset is: CD45RA-negative fraction. The chain employs TRBV2 and TRBJ1-5, with D perhaps matching TRBD1 (5 bases). The TCR sequence derives from a man between 18 and 35 years old in good health. Some clones in this sample may be carry-over from other donors' samples. The CDR3 DNA reads as TGTGCCAGCAGTTCTGGGACCGTTAATCAGCCCCAGCATTTT. This codes for CASSSGTVNQPQHF.